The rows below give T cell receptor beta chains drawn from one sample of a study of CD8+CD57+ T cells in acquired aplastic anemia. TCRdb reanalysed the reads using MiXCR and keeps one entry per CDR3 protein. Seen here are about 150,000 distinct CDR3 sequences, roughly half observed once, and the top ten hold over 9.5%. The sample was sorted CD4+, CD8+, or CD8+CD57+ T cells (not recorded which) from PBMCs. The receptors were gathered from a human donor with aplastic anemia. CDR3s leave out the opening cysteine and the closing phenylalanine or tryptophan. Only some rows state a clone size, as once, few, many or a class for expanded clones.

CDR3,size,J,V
ASSESLRTSGDTDTQY,.,TRBJ2-3,TRBV10-1
ASGFRDRENSPLH,.,TRBJ1-6,TRBV4-2
ASRGGEPGNTIY,.,TRBJ1-3,TRBV2
ASSLRPGEQY,.,TRBJ2-7,TRBV4-2
SVRTGTAGYT,.,TRBJ1-2,TRBV29-1
ASSIAGGAPNEQF,many,TRBJ2-1,TRBV19
SARGDRENSPLH,.,TRBJ1-6,TRBV20-1
SARSGPYSNQPQH,many,TRBJ1-5,TRBV20-1
ASSAARDTLSNYGYT,.,TRBJ1-2,TRBV6-1
ASSYSSGSGNAIY,once,TRBJ1-3,TRBV6-2/TRBV6-3
ATSGAGGTEAF,few,TRBJ1-1,TRBV5-1
AISEKWGEGAEETQY,few,TRBJ2-5,TRBV10-3
ASSTGQGANQPQH,.,TRBJ1-5,TRBV19
ASGFRPGRENTGELF,.,TRBJ2-2,TRBV12-5
ASSVGAGGSTDTQY,many,TRBJ2-3,TRBV6-4
ASRRNYGYT,many,TRBJ1-2,TRBV6-2/TRBV6-3
ASSWTGTVYNEQF,many,TRBJ2-1,TRBV5-1
ATALGSMDTQY,.,TRBJ2-3,TRBV15
ASAGPGNSPLH,few,TRBJ1-6,TRBV7-9
ASSWDGTYEQY,.,TRBJ2-7,TRBV5-5
AIRGSSTQLYGYT,few,TRBJ1-2,TRBV10-3
ASSGTETSYGYT,many,TRBJ1-2,TRBV9
AISLPGTVSSTEAF,.,TRBJ1-1,TRBV10-3
ASSLVSGGASEKLF,many,TRBJ1-4,TRBV7-6
ATSVGGGGEQY,.,TRBJ2-7,TRBV15
ASSLGAGSGNTIY,.,TRBJ1-3,TRBV7-9
ASSQEGPRRV,.,TRBJ2-5,TRBV3-1
ATSDNFVGEQF,.,TRBJ2-1,TRBV24-1
SASARNSNQPQH,many,TRBJ1-5,TRBV20-1
ASSYMASGAFYNEQF,.,TRBJ2-1,TRBV6-2/TRBV6-3
ASSPGQGLGYT,.,TRBJ1-2,TRBV5-1
ASSLSLANSNQPQH,few,TRBJ1-5,TRBV27
ATSDPRTGRAEAF,few,TRBJ1-1,TRBV24-1
ASSFPGITEAF,many,TRBJ1-1,TRBV7-9
AGGESPNRDYEQY,.,TRBJ2-7,TRBV10-2
ASSLTGAWNEQF,.,TRBJ2-1,TRBV7-8
ASSWTGTYEQY,many,TRBJ2-7,TRBV6-5
ASGRTSGGRGETQY,.,TRBJ2-5,TRBV10-3